The 32 T cell receptor beta chains below come from one sample, sequenced in a study of human T cells and chemical hapten exposure. Each CDR3 protein is one row after TCRdb ran MiXCR on the RACE reads. The sample consists of under 400,000 distinct CDR3 sequences, around 5.5% of them appearing once. Specified time point: pre-sensitization, week 0. The treatment: therapeutic diphenylcyclopropenone sensitization with weekly scalp DPC. The sequenced sample was whole blood, obtained in connection with sensitization to the hapten diphenylcyclopropenone (DPC). All receptors come from a woman aged 50 to 65 with alopecia areata. Some clones in this sample may be carry-over from other donors' samples.

This clonotype was seen at least ten times. The chain carries TRBV20-1 and TRBJ2-3; TRBD1 is a possible D gene (6 bases). Germline V gives CDR1 DFQATT, CDR2 SNEGSKA (reference sequence). This CDR3 has 17 residues. Trimming shortened V by 0 bases and J by 3 bases, and 19 bases separated the two germline ends. The CDR3: CSARDLYPRGVTDTQYF. CDR3 DNA sequence: TGCAGTGCTAGAGATCTTTATCCCAGGGGAGTGACAGATACGCAGTATTTT.

This chain links TRBV7-4 with TRBJ2-1; either TRBD1 or TRBD2 may supply D (5 bases each). Deletions cut 7 bases from V and 0 bases from J, with 16 bases between. This CDR3 is built from 16 residues. The germline V gene encodes CDR1 SGHVT and CDR2 SQSDAQ. The CDR3 here is CASIFWGSSSYNEQFF. The CDR3 DNA follows: TGTGCCAGCATCTTCTGGGGGTCTAGCTCCTACAATGAGCAGTTCTTC.

This clonotype was picked up a small number of times. This chain joins TRBV7-8 and TRBJ2-1; 8 bases are a match to TRBD1. J lost 4 bases, V lost 5 bases, and 10 bases had no gene match. Germline V gene lookup returns CDR1 SGHVS and CDR2 FQNEAQ. There are 16 residues in the CDR3. This CDR3 is CASSGRQGSSYNEQFF. The CDR3 nucleotides read TGTGCCAGCAGCGGGCGACAGGGGTCATCTTACAATGAGCAGTTCTTC.

This clonotype was counted between two and nine times. This sequence joins TRBV6-2 or TRBV6-3 and TRBJ2-5, with 15 bases identical to TRBD2. The CDR3 runs to 16 residues. After removal of 5 bases from V and 4 bases from J, the junction contained 5 bases not matched to a gene. CDR1 is MNHEY, CDR2 SVGEGT, per germline. The CDR3 DNA follows: TGTGCCAGCAGTGGACTAGCGGGAGGGCCTTCAGAGACCCAGTACTTC. It codes for CASSGLAGGPSETQYF.

The chain has TRBV7-9 and TRBJ2-1; 7 bases are shared with TRBD2. The CDR3 has 19 residues. Germline CDR1 and CDR2: SEHNR and FQNEAQ (reference sequence). After removal of 5 bases from V and 1 base from J, the junction contained 17 bases not matched to a gene. The CDR3 DNA sequence: TGTGCCAGCAGCCCAACTTGGCTAGCGGATACCTTATCCTACAATGAGCAGTTCTTC. Protein product: CASSPTWLADTLSYNEQFF.

This clonotype was observed at least ten times. The chain uses TRBV6-6 and TRBJ2-3; D possibly corresponds to TRBD2 (5 bases). With 7 bases removed from V and 2 bases from J, the gap between germline ends came to 22 bases. Germline loops: CDR1 MNHNY, CDR2 SVGAGI (reference sequence). This CDR3 has 17 residues. In DNA form, the CDR3 reads TGTGCCAGCACTAACCTCCCCGGGGAGCTAGTCACAGATACGCAGTATTTT. Residues: CASTNLPGELVTDTQYF.

This clonotype showed up many times. The chain employs TRBV4-1 and TRBJ2-4, with D perhaps given as TRBD1 or TRBD2 (5 bases each). The CDR3 consists of 14 residues. V lost 1 base to trimming and J lost 7 bases, with 11 bases between them. Looked up from germline, CDR1 is MGHRA and CDR2 is YSYEKL. Here the CDR3 reads CASSQVQGANIQYF. The CDR3 nucleotides are TGCGCCAGCAGCCAAGTCCAGGGAGCGAACATTCAGTACTTC.

This clonotype was seen a handful of times. The V call is TRBV9, the J call TRBJ1-4; D remains unclear. The CDR3 totals 17 residues. The V and J ends lost 0 bases and 5 bases respectively, with 17 bases between them. Germline CDR1 reads SGDLS; CDR2 reads YYNGEE. CDR3 sequence (DNA): TGTGCCAGCAGCGTAGGTATCGCCGTCGAGCCGAATGAAAAACTGTTTTTT. It encodes CASSVGIAVEPNEKLFF.

The sample holds many counts of this clonotype. The V gene is TRBV7-9, the J gene TRBJ2-3; a weak D match, TRBD1 (6 bases). The CDR3 extends over 13 amino acids. V lost 6 bases to trimming and J lost 2 bases, with 9 bases between them. Germline-derived CDR1 and CDR2 are SEHNR and FQNEAQ (reference sequence). CDR3 protein: CASRGQYTDTQYF. For the CDR3, the DNA is TGTGCCAGCAGAGGACAGTACACAGATACGCAGTATTTT.

The genes are TRBV25-1 and TRBJ2-3; TRBD2 matches at 10 bases. The CDR3 runs 15 residues. The J segment lost 6 bases and the V segment lost 1 base, leaving 4 bases of the junction unmatched. Germline V gene data show CDR1 as MGHDK and CDR2 as SYGVNS. CDR3 sequence reads: CASSESSGGADTQYF. CDR3 sequence (DNA): TGTGCCAGCAGTGAATCCAGCGGGGGGGCTGATACGCAGTATTTT.

This clonotype appeared many times. DNA of the CDR3: TGCGCCACCAGGGGACAGGCTGATGGAAACACCATATATTTT. It translates to CATRGQADGNTIYF. The rearrangement uses TRBV5-1 and TRBJ1-3, with 8 bases that match TRBD1. The CDR3 is made up of 14 amino acids. The V and J ends lost 9 bases and 3 bases, in that order; junction bases with no gene match: 8. Germline V gene lookup returns CDR1 SGHRS and CDR2 YFSETQ.

This clonotype turned up a few times. The CDR3 DNA is TGCAGTGCTAGCCGACAGGGGAACGGCTACACCTTC. Its translation is CSASRQGNGYTF. This chain uses TRBV20-1 with TRBJ1-2, with 8 bases aligning to TRBD1. The CDR3 covers 12 residues. In germline, CDR1 is DFQATT, CDR2 SNEGSKA (reference sequence). V lost 3 bases and J lost 8; bases outside the gene matches: 5.

In this sample, this clonotype turned up a few times. The chain employs TRBV20-1 and TRBJ1-1; tentative D call: TRBD1 (5 bases). The germline gives CDR1 DFQATT, CDR2 SNEGSKA (reference sequence). The CDR3 extends over 12 amino acids. The V end lost 4 bases, the J end lost 4 bases, and 10 bases lay between the germline ends. The CDR3 here is CSAKDSVTEAFF. Here the CDR3 DNA reads TGCAGTGCTAAAGACAGCGTCACTGAAGCTTTCTTT.

This clonotype was recorded a few times. The chain uses TRBV10-2 and TRBJ2-3, with D maybe TRBD2 (6 bases). The CDR3 covers 15 residues. V shed 2 bases and J shed 5 bases, with 14 bases lying between them. Germline V gene lookup returns CDR1 WSHSY and CDR2 SAAADI. CDR3 coding DNA: TGCGCCAGCAGTGAGGGGGCGGGATCTTTAGATACGCAGTATTTT. It specifies CASSEGAGSLDTQYF.

This clonotype was recorded at least ten times. V gene TRBV28 combines with J gene TRBJ2-4; D gene unclear. The CDR3 covers 14 residues. Germline CDR1 reads MDHEN; CDR2 reads SYDVKM. V was trimmed by 2 bases and J by 6 bases, leaving 11 bases between them. CDR3 in amino acids: CASSLGSSPNIQYF. Written as DNA, the CDR3 is TGTGCCAGCAGTTTAGGGTCCAGCCCAAACATTCAGTACTTC.

This clonotype was seen repeatedly, ten times or more. The V gene is TRBV7-2, the J gene TRBJ2-3, with D perhaps assigned TRBD1 or TRBD2 (6 bases each). The CDR3 sequence is 16 residues long. Looked up from germline, CDR1 is SGHTA and CDR2 is FQGNSA. The V and J ends lost 5 bases and 7 bases respectively, with 22 bases between them. The CDR3 is CASSAQGGGQGNTQYF. CDR3 coding DNA: TGTGCCAGCAGCGCGCAAGGTGGGGGGCAAGGAAATACGCAGTATTTT.

This chain's CDR3 is CASMGESTEAFF. CDR3 nucleotides: TGTGCCAGCATGGGGGAAAGCACTGAAGCTTTCTTT. The chain joins TRBV2 to TRBJ1-1; D might be TRBD1 (5 bases). The germline gives CDR1 SNHLY, CDR2 FYNNEI. The CDR3 totals 12 residues. V was shortened by 7 bases and J by 4 bases, with 10 bases between the two germline ends.

This clonotype has at least ten counts. This rearrangement joins TRBV5-6 to TRBJ1-2; D may be TRBD1 (6 bases). Trimming took 2 bases from V and 1 from J, leaving 9 bases between them. Looked up from germline, CDR1 is SGHDT and CDR2 is YYEEEE. CDR3 size: 14 residues. CDR3 loop: CASSFPDSNYGYTF. The CDR3 DNA reads TGTGCCAGCAGCTTTCCGGACAGTAACTATGGCTACACCTTC.

A few counts support this clonotype. The gene calls are TRBV6-2 or TRBV6-3 and TRBJ2-6; TRBD1 agrees at 7 bases. The germline V gene has CDR1 MNHEY and CDR2 SVGEGT. The ends lost 0 bases at V and 1 base at J; junction bases unmatched: 12. CDR3 length: 20 amino acids. The CDR3 nucleotides are TGTGCCAGCAGTTACTCTCATGGACAGGTGCCATCGTCTGGGGCCAACGTCCTGACTTTC. Translating it yields CASSYSHGQVPSSGANVLTF.

This clonotype came up a few times. This rearrangement joins TRBV10-3 to TRBJ2-3; tentatively, D is TRBD1 or TRBD2 (6 bases each). Per the germline V gene, CDR1 is ENHRY and CDR2 is SYGVKD. The CDR3 is 15 amino acids. Trimming took 4 bases from V and 2 from J, leaving 13 bases between them. The CDR3 DNA is TGTGCCATCAGTGTAGGGGGGACCAACACAGATACGCAGTATTTT. It translates to CAISVGGTNTDTQYF.

Many counts were recorded for this clonotype. The J gene is TRBJ2-3, the V gene TRBV13; TRBD2 aligns across 11 bases. This CDR3 spans 16 amino acids. CDR1 PRHDT and CDR2 FYEKMQ come from the germline V gene (reference sequence). V shed 4 bases, J shed 5 bases, and the junction held 8 bases outside the gene matches. CDR3 sequence (DNA): TGTGCCAGCAGCTCCACTAGCGGGAGAGTGAGAGATACGCAGTATTTT. The encoded protein is CASSSTSGRVRDTQYF.

This clonotype was seen ten or more times. The chain combines TRBV7-2 with TRBJ2-1; 12 bases map to TRBD2. This CDR3 is 17 amino acids long. V shed 2 bases and J 2 bases; nucleotides not matched to a gene: 4. CDR1 SGHTA and CDR2 FQGNSA come from the germline V gene. The CDR3 DNA reads TGTGCCAGCAGCTTAACGACTAGCGGGAGTGCCTACAATGAGCAGTTCTTC. Translation gives CASSLTTSGSAYNEQFF.

This clonotype came up a few times. The V call is TRBV7-4, the J call TRBJ1-1, with D perhaps matching TRBD1 (6 bases). In germline, CDR1 is SGHVT, CDR2 SQSDAQ. This CDR3 has 22 amino acids. Trimming shortened V by 5 bases and J by 5 bases, and 39 bases separated the two germline ends. CDR3: CASSRKSAQGRVEGFWGTEAFF. The CDR3, as DNA: TGTGCCAGCAGCCGGAAGTCGGCGCAGGGGCGGGTTGAAGGGTTTTGGGGAACTGAAGCTTTCTTT.

This clonotype was seen at least ten times. This CDR3 is CASKISGELGEQYF. The CDR3 bases are TGTGCCAGCAAGATCTCCGGAGAACTGGGGGAGCAGTACTTC. This sequence joins TRBV28 and TRBJ2-7; D is undetermined. This CDR3 is built from 14 residues. Germline CDR1 is MDHEN and CDR2 is SYDVKM. V shed 7 bases and J shed 7 bases, with 20 bases lying between them.

This clonotype was observed at least ten times. The junction departs from the called germline gene at one end, perhaps through a read error. The chain joins TRBV19 to TRBJ2-7, with D possibly matching TRBD1 (6 bases). This CDR3 has 11 residues. The V gene's germline CDR1 is LNHDA and CDR2 SQIVND (reference sequence). As DNA, the CDR3 is TGTGCCAGCAGTATAGGGGGAGAGCAGTACTTC. Protein: CASSIGGEQYF.

This clonotype has a handful of counts. The chain employs TRBV7-9 and TRBJ2-7, with 7 bases matching TRBD2. The J segment lost 5 bases and the V segment lost 4 bases, leaving 5 bases of the junction unmatched. Germline CDR1 is SEHNR and CDR2 is FQNEAQ (reference sequence). The CDR3 has 13 residues. The CDR3 loop is CASSSLGGNEQYF. The DNA of the CDR3 is TGTGCCAGCAGCTCTCTGGGGGGGAACGAGCAGTACTTC.

The V and J genes are TRBV20-1 and TRBJ1-1, with 9 bases that match TRBD1. CDR1 is DFQATT, CDR2 SNEGSKA, per germline (reference sequence). V gave up 5 bases and J gave up 1 base; unmatched junction bases: 2. CDR3 length: 13 residues. The CDR3 spells CSAWDRANTEAFF. DNA for the CDR3: TGCAGTGCTTGGGACAGGGCGAACACTGAAGCTTTCTTT.

This clonotype was seen at least ten times. V is TRBV6-1 and J is TRBJ1-5; D is unresolved. The CDR3 has 17 amino acids. Germline V gene data show CDR1 as MNHNS and CDR2 as SASEGT. Trimming took off 7 bases at V and 0 bases at J, with 19 bases between the two ends. The CDR3 protein is CASIRAQSGHSNQPQHF. Written as DNA, the CDR3 is TGTGCCAGCATAAGGGCCCAGTCAGGCCATAGCAATCAGCCCCAGCATTTT.

The rearrangement links TRBV28 to TRBJ1-1; D unresolved. Germline V gives CDR1 MDHEN, CDR2 SYDVKM. This CDR3 has 11 residues. V was trimmed by 5 bases and J by 8 bases, leaving 9 bases between them. This CDR3 reads CASSRAREAFF. The CDR3 DNA reads as TGTGCCAGCAGTCGTGCCCGAGAAGCTTTCTTT.

At least ten counts were recorded for this clonotype. The chain recombines TRBV7-8 with TRBJ2-2, with 7 positions matching TRBD1. The CDR3 has 15 residues. Germline assignment: CDR1 SGHVS and CDR2 FQNEAQ. Trimming removed 4 bases from V and 7 bases from J; junction bases left unmatched: 9. The CDR3: CASSSYRGRDGELFF. In nucleotides, the CDR3 is TGTGCCAGCAGCTCTTACAGGGGAAGGGACGGGGAGCTGTTTTTT.

This clonotype was counted many times. V and J are TRBV5-1 and TRBJ1-6; no clear D gene. The CDR3 has 13 amino acids. Germline V gene sequence: CDR1 SGHRS, CDR2 YFSETQ. V was cut by 5 bases and J by 8 bases, with 11 bases left in between. The CDR3: CASRRVEDSPLHF. CDR3 coding DNA: TGCGCCAGCAGAAGAGTCGAAGATTCACCCCTCCACTTT.

This clonotype was detected ten times or more. The chain recombines TRBV12-3 or TRBV12-4 with TRBJ1-4, with a tentative D call TRBD1 (5 bases). This CDR3 spans 13 amino acids. V lost 5 bases and J lost 7, with 11 bases in between. CDR3 amino acids: CASSPGTSEKLFF. The CDR3 coding sequence is TGTGCCAGCAGTCCCGGGACCTCTGAAAAACTGTTTTTT.